The present TCR beta chain was sequenced within a study of blood T cell repertoires in COVID-19. For the study at large: Collection of acute and convalescent COVID-19 samples took place in the United States, Italy and Spain. Nucleic acid was either cDNA or gDNA, and it came from T cells, B-cell-depleted T cells, or PBMCs.

The CDR3 has 14 residues. Germline CDR1 is SGHVS and CDR2 is FQNEAQ. V gave up 3 bases and J gave up 0 bases, with 9 bases separating them. Under the authors' procedure: By means of reference gene primer amplification, nucleated cell counts were estimated. The method was immunoSEQ multiplex PCR; TCRdb's version includes in-frame clones alone and lacks a portion of them. From that table come the V and J calls and clone size; the DNA was used to work out D and trimming. The table shows some 50,000 clones, with about 85% occurring only once. The TCR was taken from a human donor in a cohort sampled during active COVID-19. The rearrangement uses TRBV7-8 and TRBJ2-7; D is uncertain. Input material: peripheral blood. Here the CDR3 DNA reads TGTGCCAGCAGCTTCCGAAGGAGCTCCTACGAGCAGTACTTC. Translated: CASSFRRSSYEQYF. The full variable domain, with the rest looked up from reference TRBV7-8 and TRBJ2-7, is GAGVSQSPRYKVAKRGQDVALRCDPISGHVSLFWYQQALGQGPEFLTYFQNEAQLDKSGLPSDRFFAERPEGSVSTLKIQRTQQEDSAVYLCASSFRRSSYEQYFGPGTRLTVT.